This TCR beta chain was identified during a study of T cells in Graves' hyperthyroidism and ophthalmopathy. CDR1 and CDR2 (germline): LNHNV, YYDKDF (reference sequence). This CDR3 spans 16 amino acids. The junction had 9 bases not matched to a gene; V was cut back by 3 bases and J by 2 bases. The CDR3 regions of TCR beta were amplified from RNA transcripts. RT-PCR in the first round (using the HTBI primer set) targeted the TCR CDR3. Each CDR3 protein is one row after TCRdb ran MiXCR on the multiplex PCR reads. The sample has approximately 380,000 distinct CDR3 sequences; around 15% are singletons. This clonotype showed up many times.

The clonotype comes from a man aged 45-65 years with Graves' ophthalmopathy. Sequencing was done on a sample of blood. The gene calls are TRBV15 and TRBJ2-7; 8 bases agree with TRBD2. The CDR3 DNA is TGTGCCACCAGCAGCAGCGGGAGAGTTCCAACCTACGAGCAGTACTTC. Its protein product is CATSSSGRVPTYEQYF. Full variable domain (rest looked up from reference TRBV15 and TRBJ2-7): DAMVIQNPRYQVTQFGKPVTLSCSQTLNHNVMYWYQQKSSQAPKLLFHYYDKDFNNEADTPDNFQSRRPNTSFCFLDIRSPGLGDTAMYLCATSSSGRVPTYEQYFGPGTRLTVT.